This is a list of T cell receptor beta chains from one sample in a study of response to subunit inactivated influenza vaccine. TCRdb redid the calling of the RT-PCR reads with MiXCR, one entry per CDR3 protein. The sample lists 500,000 to 600,000 distinct CDR3 sequences, around 11% seen once, with approximately 11% in the top ten. These records were also assigned to another study, of T cells expressing NK-cell markers.

The sequencing here drew on PBMCs from blood, taken on the day of vaccination. These receptors were obtained from a man in his fifties or sixties who received an inactivated influenza vaccine. The conserved cysteine and the conserved F or W are not part of the CDR3 here.

V,J,CDR3
TRBV6-5,TRBJ2-1,ASSYSRTGSYNEQF
TRBV12-3/TRBV12-4,TRBJ2-3,ADGGGTDTQY
TRBV6-2/TRBV6-3,TRBJ2-4,ASSYSMVPSGGAPAAKNIQY
TRBV6-5,TRBJ1-5,ASSYARGLNQPQH
TRBV7-6,TRBJ2-7,ASSLIGGSSYEQY
TRBV28,TRBJ2-7,ASSMTGLSYEQY
TRBV9,TRBJ2-7,ASSTRQGNEQY
TRBV20-1,TRBJ1-6,SARDTRVNSPLH
TRBV7-2,TRBJ1-3,ASSQQGAAGNTIY
TRBV5-5,TRBJ1-1,ASSLRAGAKREAF
TRBV2,TRBJ2-1,ASSEGPARD
TRBV11-3,TRBJ2-2,ASSLNRGRTGELF
TRBV10-2,TRBJ2-5,ASSELLDPGGETQY
TRBV5-6,TRBJ2-1,ASTLWDEQF
TRBV4-1,TRBJ1-6,ASSKEGRSPYSPLH
TRBV4-1,TRBJ2-3,ASSLQRGVDTQY
TRBV12-3/TRBV12-4,TRBJ1-5,ASTRHSNQPQH
TRBV24-1,TRBJ1-1,ATSGGTVNTEAF
TRBV10-3,TRBJ2-7,AISERSGSRSYEQY
TRBV10-2,TRBJ2-1,ASMGSGTSGKGGQF
TRBV9,TRBJ1-5,ASSVGTGNQPQH
TRBV9,TRBJ2-2,ASSVGGGVPAYGELF
TRBV7-9,TRBJ2-1,ASSFGLAGGPPNEQF
TRBV5-1,TRBJ2-7,ASSSTDRGGEQY
TRBV7-2,TRBJ2-1,ASSQEWTATGQF
TRBV2,TRBJ1-2,ASRVQGAGGYT
TRBV2,TRBJ2-1,ASWGGNEQF
TRBV7-9,TRBJ2-7,ASSSVGQPYEQY
TRBV5-8,TRBJ1-2,ASTYRGETNYGYT
TRBV19,TRBJ2-3,ASRIAGGSTDTQY
TRBV5-1,TRBJ2-7,ASSLVSGAGSYDEQY
TRBV7-2,TRBJ2-7,ASSPRTGAYEQY
TRBV9,TRBJ2-2,ASSALAGRTGVLF
TRBV20-1,TRBJ2-3,SAIIGGAADTQY
TRBV18,TRBJ2-2,ASSPMKTGELF
TRBV10-2,TRBJ2-7,ASSGPGRGTYEQY
TRBV3-1,TRBJ1-2,ASSQDSLSGIGGYT
TRBV28,TRBJ1-5,ASSITSVGPQH
TRBV5-1,TRBJ2-7,ASSQTGLAEYEQY
TRBV5-1,TRBJ2-1,ASSLARGPAGNEQF
TRBV20-1,TRBJ2-1,SAPHPLASSYNEQF
TRBV5-1,TRBJ2-1,ASSLGQGAPGDEQF
TRBV2,TRBJ1-5,ASSEALRQLNQPQH
TRBV28,TRBJ2-3,ASSLFQGTSTDTQY
TRBV12-3/TRBV12-4,TRBJ2-7,ASSQPLGWRVGSEQY
TRBV7-2,TRBJ2-3,ASGGGLSTDTQY
TRBV7-9,TRBJ1-4,ASSFGPFADEKLF
TRBV28,TRBJ2-7,ASSFYRGTEQY
TRBV7-9,TRBJ1-2,ASSLEGFTNYGYT
TRBV29-1,TRBJ2-3,SVEDQWEGRGDTQY
TRBV7-9,TRBJ2-1,ASSPANSYNEQF
TRBV5-1,TRBJ2-3,ASSRTQDGTQY